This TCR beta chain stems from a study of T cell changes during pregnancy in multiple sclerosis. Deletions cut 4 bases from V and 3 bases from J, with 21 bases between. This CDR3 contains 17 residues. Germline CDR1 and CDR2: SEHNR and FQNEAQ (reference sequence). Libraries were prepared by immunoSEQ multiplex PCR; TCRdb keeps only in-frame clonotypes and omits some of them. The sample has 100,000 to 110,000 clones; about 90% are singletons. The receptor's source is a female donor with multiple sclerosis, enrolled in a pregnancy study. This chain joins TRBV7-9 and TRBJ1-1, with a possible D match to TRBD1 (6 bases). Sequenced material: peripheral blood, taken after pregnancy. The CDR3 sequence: CASSSRRGGATDTEAFF. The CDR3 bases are TGTGCCAGCAGCTCGAGACGAGGGGGGGCGACGGACACTGAAGCTTTCTTT.